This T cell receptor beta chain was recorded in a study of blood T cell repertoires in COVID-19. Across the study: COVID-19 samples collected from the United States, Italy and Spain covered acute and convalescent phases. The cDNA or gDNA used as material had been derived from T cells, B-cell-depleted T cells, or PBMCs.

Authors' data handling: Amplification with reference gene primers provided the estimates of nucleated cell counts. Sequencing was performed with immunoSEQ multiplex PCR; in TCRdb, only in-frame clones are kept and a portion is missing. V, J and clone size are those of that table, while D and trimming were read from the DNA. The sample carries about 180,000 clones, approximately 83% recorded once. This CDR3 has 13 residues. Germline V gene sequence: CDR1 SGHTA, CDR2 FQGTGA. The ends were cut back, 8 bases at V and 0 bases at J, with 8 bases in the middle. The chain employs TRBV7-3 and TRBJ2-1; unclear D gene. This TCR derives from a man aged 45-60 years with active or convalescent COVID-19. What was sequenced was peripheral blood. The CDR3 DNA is TGTGCCAGCTCCCACAACTCCTACAATGAGCAGTTCTTC. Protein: CASSHNSYNEQFF.